This T cell receptor beta chain was found in a study of shared T cell receptors in the human thymus. Per the germline V gene, CDR1 is SGHRS and CDR2 is YFSETQ. The CDR3 has 18 residues. The ends lost 3 bases at V and 3 bases at J; junction bases unmatched: 15. Sequencing used immunoSEQ multiplex PCR; TCRdb keeps in-frame clones, though not all of them. The data show hundreds of thousands of clones, 80% to 90% seen once. These same data were also listed under a study on human thymus T cells.

V is TRBV5-1 and J is TRBJ1-2, with 9 bases fitting TRBD1. Sequencing was carried out using thymocytes. This clonotype was sampled from a girl under two years old with a congenital heart defect. This chain's CDR3 is CASSSPPGQGGLDYGYTF. The CDR3 coding sequence is TGCGCCAGCAGCTCACCGCCGGGACAGGGTGGGTTAGACTATGGCTACACCTTC.